The 14 T cell receptor beta chains in this list originate from one sample, sequenced in a study of pediatric ulcerative colitis. Rectal tissue came from one to two pinch biopsies taken at colonoscopy. Using immunoSEQ multiplex PCR, the repertoire was profiled, and TCRdb retains in-frame clones only, with some absent. The sample has 30,000 to 40,000 clones; around 75% are singletons. Material: gut tissue. All receptors derive from a boy younger than 18 with severe ulcerative colitis.

This clone came up a few times. This chain joins TRBV11-2 and TRBJ1-6; D not resolved. There are 14 residues in the CDR3. The V end lost 1 base, the J end lost 10 bases, and 11 bases lay between the germline ends. Germline V gene sequence: CDR1 SGHAT, CDR2 FQNNGV. Written as DNA, the CDR3 is TGTGCCAGCAGCTTAGGGTTGATTATGTCACCCCTCCACTTT. Its translation is CASSLGLIMSPLHF.

The J gene is TRBJ1-1, the V gene TRBV2; no definite D call. The CDR3 is made up of 12 amino acids. Per germline, CDR1 SNHLY and CDR2 FYNNEI. V was clipped by 5 bases and J by 3 bases, with 7 bases between them. Here the CDR3 DNA reads TGTGCCAGCAGTTACAGAGACACTGAAGCTTTCTTT. Its protein product is CASSYRDTEAFF.

The CDR3 loop reads CASSFRGTSGGVDTQYF. CDR3 coding DNA: TGCGCCAGCAGCTTCCGAGGGACTAGCGGGGGGGTAGATACGCAGTATTTT. The chain links TRBV4-1 to TRBJ2-3; 16 positions match TRBD2. CDR1 and CDR2 from the germline V gene are MGHRA and YSYEKL. The CDR3 runs 17 residues. Trimming removed 5 bases from V and 5 bases from J; junction bases left unmatched: 7.

This clone has a single count. No conserved phenylalanine or tryptophan ends this CDR3, so it is likely a read error. This chain joins TRBV6-5 and TRBJ1-6; D perhaps matches TRBD1 (5 bases). Germline V gives CDR1 MNHEY, CDR2 SVGAGI. The CDR3 loop spans 14 amino acids. Trimming cost V 4 bases and J 8 bases, with 12 bases left between them. CDR3 region: CASSLGGPHSPLHL. DNA of the CDR3: TGTGCCAGCAGTTTGGGGGGACCACATTCACCCCTCCACCTT.

The DNA for the CDR3 is TGCGCCAGCAGCCGGACTAGCGGGGAAAAGAATGAGCAGTTCTTC. The encoded protein is CASSRTSGEKNEQFF. The chain is built from TRBV4-1 and TRBJ2-1, with TRBD2 matching over 12 bases. CDR1 and CDR2 (germline): MGHRA, YSYEKL. Trimming removed 4 bases from V and 7 bases from J; junction bases left unmatched: 5. The CDR3 is 15 residues long.

This chain joins TRBV7-8 and TRBJ1-4, with D unclear. The CDR3 extends over 13 amino acids. The germline CDR1 and CDR2 sequences are SGHVS and FQNEAQ. The ends were cut back, 5 bases at V and 3 bases at J, with 7 bases in the middle. CDR3 amino acids: CASSLGPNEKLFF. CDR3 sequence (DNA): TGTGCCAGCAGCCTAGGCCCTAATGAAAAACTGTTTTTT.

The gene calls are TRBV7-8 and TRBJ2-7; tentative D call: TRBD2 (6 bases). The germline V gene has CDR1 SGHVS and CDR2 FQNEAQ. The CDR3 has 16 residues. V lost 0 bases and J lost 4, with 16 bases in between. CDR3 DNA: TGTGCCAGCAGCTTAGCGGGGGGAAGGGGACCATACGAGCAGTACTTC. Amino acid sequence: CASSLAGGRGPYEQYF.

The table lists this clone with a count of one. The rearrangement uses TRBV2 and TRBJ1-3; D is possibly TRBD1 (5 bases). Deletions cut 3 bases from V and 0 bases from J, with 21 bases between. The CDR3 is 19 residues long. Germline CDR1 is SNHLY and CDR2 is FYNNEI. CDR3 nucleotide sequence: TGTGCCAGCAGTGACCGACATCAGGGTCTCTTAGGCTCTGGAAACACCATATATTTT. Translation gives CASSDRHQGLLGSGNTIYF.

Notes on this clone: Other DNA variants within this sample encode the same CDR3. This sequence joins TRBV27 and TRBJ1-5; 8 nucleotides match TRBD1. This CDR3 has 16 amino acids. Germline V gene sequence: CDR1 MNHEY, CDR2 SMNVEV (reference sequence). V gave up 5 bases and J gave up 0 bases; unmatched junction bases: 6. The CDR3 coding sequence is TGTGCCAGCAGTCCCAGGACAGGGTCTAGCAATCAGCCCCAGCATTTT. This codes for CASSPRTGSSNQPQHF.

The chain recombines TRBV10-1 with TRBJ2-7; tentative D call: TRBD2 (6 bases). The CDR3 contains 12 residues. V lost 0 bases to trimming and J lost 6 bases, with 6 bases between them. Germline V lookup: CDR1 WNHNN, CDR2 SYGVQD (reference sequence). In DNA form, the CDR3 reads TGCGCCAGCAGTGAGTCCGGGGGCGAGCAGTACTTC. It specifies CASSESGGEQYF.

Here the CDR3 DNA reads TGTGCCAGCTCACCCCCCCTGCAGAACCATGAGCAGTTCTTC. Translation: CASSPPLQNHEQFF. The rearrangement links TRBV18 to TRBJ2-1; D not resolved. Trimming stripped 3 bases from V and 8 bases from J, with 14 bases between. The CDR3 consists of 14 residues. Germline V CDR1 and CDR2: KGHSH, LQKENI.

V usage is TRBV2 and J usage is TRBJ2-5; possible D gene TRBD2, 7 bases. The CDR3 consists of 17 residues. With 4 bases removed from V and 3 bases from J, the gap between germline ends came to 21 bases. Germline CDR1 SNHLY, CDR2 FYNNEI. The CDR3 sequence is CASSGTSGGQREETQYF. Written as DNA, the CDR3 is TGTGCCAGCAGTGGGACTAGTGGGGGACAACGGGAAGAGACCCAGTACTTC.

The chain employs TRBV30 and TRBJ1-5; D perhaps matches TRBD1 (5 bases). Per the germline V gene, CDR1 is GTSNPN and CDR2 is SVGIG (reference sequence). The CDR3 extends over 13 amino acids. Trimming cost V 5 bases and J 0 bases, with 8 bases left between them. CDR3 loop: CAWRGDSNQPQHF. The CDR3 DNA reads as TGTGCCTGGCGGGGGGATAGCAATCAGCCCCAGCATTTT.

This chain links TRBV7-2 with TRBJ2-1; D is possibly TRBD1 (6 bases). The CDR3 consists of 15 residues. Germline CDR1 is SGHTA and CDR2 is FQGNSA. Trimming shortened V by 4 bases and J by 1 base, and 11 bases separated the two germline ends. The CDR3 DNA follows: TGTGCCAGCAGCTACCGACAGGAGTCCTACAATGAGCAGTTCTTC. Its protein is CASSYRQESYNEQFF.